A selection of T cell receptor beta chains follows, all from one sample in a study of Ad26.COV2.S vaccination and SARS-CoV-2 variants. Produced via immunoSEQ multiplex PCR; TCRdb's table is partial and in-frame only. The repertoire holds 100,000 or so clones, about 78% seen once, with around 15% in the top ten. Material: peripheral blood, obtained after recovery from COVID-19. These receptors all come from a human donor who had recovered from COVID-19. Each CDR3 is given with its conserved first and last residue. A D gene is named only where the DNA matches it firmly. The size field is filled for only some rows; it gives once, few, many or a size class.

>TRBV30|.|.|TRBJ2-5
CAWSVRTQETQYF
TGTGCCTGGAGTGTACGGACTCAAGAGACCCAGTACTTC
>TRBV7-2|.|.|TRBJ1-1
CASSSSQLGMNTEAFF
TGTGCCAGCAGCTCCTCCCAGTTGGGCATGAACACTGAAGCTTTCTTT
>TRBV29-1|.|.|TRBJ2-7
CSVRRTGVGYEQYF
TGCAGCGTCCGTCGGACCGGAGTTGGGTACGAGCAGTACTTC
>TRBV5-4|TRBD2|.|TRBJ2-7
CASSPGLAGEQYF
TGTGCCAGCAGCCCAGGACTAGCGGGCGAGCAGTACTTC
>TRBV9|.|.|TRBJ2-2
CASSVGGPHTGELFF
TGTGCCAGCAGCGTAGGGGGCCCCCACACCGGGGAGCTGTTTTTT
>TRBV19|.|.|TRBJ2-5
CASSIMAASQETQYF
TGTGCCAGTAGTATTATGGCAGCTTCTCAAGAGACCCAGTACTTC
>TRBV4-3|.|.|TRBJ2-2
CASSLGDRNTGELFF
TGCGCCAGCAGCCTCGGAGACAGAAACACCGGGGAGCTGTTTTTT
>TRBV7-2|.|.|TRBJ2-5
CASSLVAPTLGETQYF
TGTGCCAGCAGCTTAGTAGCCCCAACTCTGGGGGAGACCCAGTACTTC
>TRBV7-9|.|.|TRBJ2-1
CASLKGGLTYNEQFF
TGTGCCAGCCTTAAGGGGGGCCTGACCTACAATGAGCAGTTCTTC
>TRBV24-1|TRBD1|.|TRBJ2-3
CATRTNRDRTPDTQYF
TGTGCCACCAGGACGAACCGGGACAGGACCCCAGATACGCAGTATTTT
>TRBV6-6|.|few|TRBJ1-5
CASSYEVQGNQPQHF
TGTGCCAGCAGTTACGAGGTCCAGGGCAATCAGCCCCAGCATTTT
>TRBV12-3/TRBV12-4|.|.|TRBJ1-2
CASRLLGRYTF
TGTGCCAGCAGGCTCCTCGGGCGATACACCTTC
>TRBV6-1|TRBD2|once|TRBJ2-3
CASSEFPGTSKEDTQYF
TGTGCCAGCAGTGAGTTCCCCGGGACTAGCAAAGAAGATACGCAGTATTTT
>TRBV29-1|.|.|TRBJ2-3
CSARGDTDTQYF
TGCAGCGCCCGGGGCGACACAGATACGCAGTATTTT
>TRBV6-4|.|.|TRBJ1-1
CASRRQANTEAFF
TGTGCCAGCAGACGACAGGCAAACACTGAAGCTTTCTTT
>TRBV29-1|.|.|TRBJ2-5
CSVGGTAFQETQYF
TGCAGCGTAGGAGGGACAGCCTTCCAAGAGACCCAGTACTTC
>TRBV7-9|.|.|TRBJ1-6
CASSPQGGTRSPLHF
TGTGCCAGCAGCCCTCAGGGTGGGACCCGTTCACCCCTCCACTTT
>TRBV5-1|.|.|TRBJ2-1
CASSLDLASYNEQFF
TGCGCCAGCAGCTTGGACCTAGCCTCCTACAATGAGCAGTTCTTC
>TRBV4-1|.|.|TRBJ2-2
CASSQVRGGGELFF
TGCGCCAGCAGCCAAGTTCGGGGCGGCGGGGAGCTGTTTTTT
>TRBV11-2|.|.|TRBJ2-4
CASSLSRGAGVIQYF
TGTGCCAGCAGCTTAAGTAGGGGAGCCGGTGTCATTCAGTACTTC
>TRBV10-1|TRBD1|.|TRBJ2-7
CASSDSGTGLHEQYF
TGCGCCAGCAGTGATTCCGGGACAGGGTTGCACGAGCAGTACTTC
>TRBV28|.|.|TRBJ1-2
CASSSTEDGYTF
TGTGCCAGCAGTTCCACGGAGGATGGCTACACCTTC
>TRBV9|TRBD1|.|TRBJ2-6
CASSVGLRQGAGANVLTF
TGTGCCAGCAGCGTGGGGCTAAGACAGGGGGCTGGGGCCAACGTCCTGACTTTC
>TRBV5-5|TRBD1|once|TRBJ1-5
CASSAGTGSYSNQPQHF
TGTGCCAGCAGCGCAGGGACAGGGAGCTATAGCAATCAGCCCCAGCATTTT
>TRBV24-1|TRBD1|.|TRBJ1-2
CATRDPGGGGYTF
TGTGCCACCAGGGATCCAGGGGGTGGTGGCTACACCTTC